This T cell receptor beta chain originates from a study of blood T cell repertoires in COVID-19. Turning to the study itself: Acute-phase and convalescent COVID-19 samples originated in the United States, Italy and Spain.

The CDR3 has 13 residues. Trimming took 5 bases from V and 6 from J; bases not matched to a gene: 4. The germline V gene has CDR1 ENHRY and CDR2 SYGVKD. Profiled with immunoSEQ multiplex PCR; TCRdb holds only in-frame clones, not every one. The sample shows approximately 450,000 clones, 80% to 90% of them seen only once. Each participant's cohort was designated according to participant-reported clinical history. The rearrangement joins TRBV10-3 to TRBJ2-1, with TRBD1 matching over 7 bases. The sequencing input was PBMCs or T cells enriched from blood (not recorded which). This sequence was found in a man aged 30-40 years who had recovered from COVID-19. The CDR3 loop reads CAISTRTGNEQFF. In nucleotides, the CDR3 is TGTGCCATCAGTACGCGGACAGGCAATGAGCAGTTCTTC.